Given below is one TCR beta chain in context. What this receptor recognizes is not known. No clone much larger than this one lies a single base away; base qualities are absent. Superscript III and a set of TRAV- and TRBV-specific primers were used to synthesize first-strand cDNA, so that both TCRalpha and TCRbeta chains were covered. A roughly 19-cycle PCR with Phusion amplified the TCRs, pairing a constant-region primer with the adapter that was attached to the V primers. The isolated mRNA was amplified using the MessageAmp II aRNA Amplification Kit, with in vitro transcription performed for about 16 hours at 37 degrees C. The Dynabeads mRNA DIRECT Purification Kit was used to isolate mRNA for TCR sequencing. A second approximately 25-cycle Phusion PCR added indexed Illumina adapters, and products were purified with AMPure XP beads. In the authors' own workflow: Custom Perl scripts pooled TCR sequences encoding the same protein, removed out-of-frame sequences and computed each clonotype's abundance. Any TCR sequence backed by just one read was left out of the analysis. Repertoire metrics included Shannon entropy, Gini index, clonality, richness, and frequency of TCRs shared between repertoires. Through fastp at Q25 and MiXCR, TCRdb rebuilt clones from the public reads, retaining in-frame beta chains. All rows with the same CDR3 protein become a single entry with the most common DNA and genes. TCRdb's processing, not the study's, gives the V and J calls here. Counted in this sample were some 10,000 distinct CDR3 sequences; approximately 77% of them appeared once. About 1.5% of the sample rests with the top ten.

This entry is derived from a study of low-dose radiotherapy and immunotherapy resistance in tumors (dated by TCRdb to 2022 to 2024). Study-wide context: In Cohort 1, 0.5 Gy per fraction was delivered every 2 weeks, and a total PTV dose of 6.5 Gy was prescribed. Patients in Cohort 2 were given 1 Gy per fraction every two weeks, for a total of 13 Gy across 26 weeks. Nivolumab and ipilimumab were both given intravenously, with nivolumab at a 240 mg flat dose every two weeks and ipilimumab at 1 mg/kg every six weeks. Intravenous cyclophosphamide at 200 mg/m2 was administered every two weeks, one day ahead of each radiation and immunotherapy administration. Starting on cycle 1 day 1, patients took 300 mg of aspirin by mouth once daily for four cycles. The trial did not randomize participants into treatment groups. Eight patients were included in the translational analysis, namely three from the first dose cohort plus the first five from the second dose cohort.

From the germline V gene (reference sequence), CDR1 is MNHNY and CDR2 is SVGAGI. The CDR3 holds 14 amino acids from the cysteine to the phenylalanine. The kept DNA is CDR3 alone, 42 bases in frame from the first base. V trim: 0 bases; J trim: 6 bases; unmatched bases: 4. The donors came from RACIN, which was a single-arm phase I dose-escalation trial that paired nivolumab and ipilimumab with aspirin, low-dose cyclophosphamide and low-dose radiotherapy. Patients with advanced, TIL-negative solid tumors were considered eligible. The chain uses TRBV6-6 and TRBJ1-1, and 7 bases in between align with TRBD1. The receptor comes from a human donor with advanced metastatic prostate, ovarian, gallbladder or colorectal cancer (not recorded which). This table probably holds off-target reads from a library built for another chain. The CDR3 protein is CASSYSNRGPEAFF. The nucleotide sequence is TGTGCCAGCAGTTACTCAAACAGGGGCCCTGAAGCTTTCTTT.